One and the same sample provided the 31 T cell receptor beta chains below, sequenced in a study of circulating CD8 cells and anti-PD-1 response in melanoma. Four subsets defined by PD-1 and/or TIGIT were sorted from live CD3+CD8+TCRalphabeta+ cells. Each library started from about 15 ng of total RNA using the QIAseq Immune Repertoire TCR panel. TCRdb called the reads again in MiXCR, with one record for every CDR3 protein. This sample has 550 to 700 distinct CDR3 sequences; approximately 7% occur once, and the top ten carry approximately 12%. The sequences come from CD8+ T cells from PBMCs, collected at baseline or after one month of anti-PD-1 therapy (not recorded which). The receptors derive from a human donor with melanoma.

By share, this clonotype counts as large (0.1 to 1%). The chain links TRBV14 to TRBJ1-1, with D unresolved. This CDR3 contains 16 residues. The ends were cut back, 0 bases at V and 5 bases at J, with 16 bases in the middle. In germline, CDR1 is SGHDN, CDR2 FVKESK. Here the CDR3 DNA reads TGTGCCAGCAGCCAAGATAGCCCACCGAGACGGACTGAAGCTTTCTTT. This codes for CASSQDSPPRRTEAFF.

J is TRBJ2-5 and V is TRBV4-3; 11 positions match TRBD2. CDR1 is LGHNA, CDR2 YSLEER, per germline. The CDR3 is made up of 17 amino acids. V shed 1 base, J shed 5 bases, and the junction held 9 bases outside the gene matches. In DNA, the CDR3 is TGCGCCAGCAGCCAAGTTAGCGGGGGGGGGCCCCGGGAGACCCAGTACTTC. As protein: CASSQVSGGGPRETQYF.

Relative to its sample, this clonotype is large. The chain combines TRBV2 with TRBJ2-7; D may correspond to TRBD1 or TRBD2 (8 bases each). The CDR3 runs to 17 residues. Germline V lookup: CDR1 SNHLY, CDR2 FYNNEI. Trimming removed 6 bases at V and 0 bases at J, with 21 bases between. The CDR3 region has the DNA TGTGCCAGCAGAGATAGCGGGGACAGGCCTTACTCCTACGAGCAGTACTTC. Its protein product is CASRDSGDRPYSYEQYF.

This clonotype is large in the sample. The J gene is TRBJ2-5, the V gene TRBV27, with D perhaps assigned TRBD1 or TRBD2 (5 bases each). Germline loops: CDR1 MNHEY, CDR2 SMNVEV (reference sequence). The germline V and J ends were trimmed by 6 bases and 4 bases, with 9 bases remaining between them. The CDR3 runs 12 residues. The chain's CDR3 is CASSPRGETQYF. The CDR3, as DNA: TGTGCCAGCAGCCCGAGGGGAGAGACCCAGTACTTC.

This clonotype ranks as large. V and J are TRBV28 and TRBJ2-7; 8 bases match TRBD2. Losses at the gene ends were 6 bases for V and 6 bases for J; bases not matched to a gene: 7. CDR3 size: 13 residues. Germline V gives CDR1 MDHEN, CDR2 SYDVKM. The CDR3 coding sequence is TGTGCCAGCAGATTGGGACTAGACGCCGAGCAGTACTTC. Translation gives CASRLGLDAEQYF. The full variable domain, completed using reference TRBV28 and TRBJ2-7, is DVKVTQSSRYLVKRTGEKVFLECVQDMDHENMFWYRQDPGLGLRLIYFSYDVKMKEKGDIPEGYSVSREKKERFSLILESASTNQTSMYLCASRLGLDAEQYFGPGTRLTVT.

This clonotype counts as large. The chain carries TRBV19 and TRBJ1-5; the D gene is possibly TRBD1 (6 bases). This CDR3 region has 15 residues. Trimming pared 7 bases from V and 0 bases from J, leaving 13 bases between. CDR1 LNHDA and CDR2 SQIVND come from the germline V gene (reference sequence). In DNA, the CDR3 is TGTGCCAGTAATTCGGGACAACTTAGCAATCAGCCCCAGCATTTT. It yields the protein CASNSGQLSNQPQHF.

In this sample, this clonotype is medium-sized. V gene TRBV27 combines with J gene TRBJ2-7, with 10 bases aligning to TRBD1. CDR3 size: 13 residues. Germline V gives CDR1 MNHEY, CDR2 SMNVEV (reference sequence). The V segment lost 6 bases and the J segment 5 bases; nucleotides outside the gene matches: 4. CDR3 nucleotides: TGTGCCAGCAGACTGACAGGGGGCGACGAGCAGTACTTC. Translation gives CASRLTGGDEQYF.

This clonotype is large within its sample. The gene calls are TRBV7-2 and TRBJ2-3; perhaps TRBD2 as D (6 bases). Trimming removed 2 bases at V and 6 bases at J, with 18 bases between. The CDR3 has 16 amino acids. Looked up from germline, CDR1 is SGHTA and CDR2 is FQGNSA. CDR3 nucleotide sequence: TGTGCCAGCAGCTTAAAGTCCGTCCGCGGGGTGGATACGCAGTATTTT. This codes for CASSLKSVRGVDTQYF.

By share, this clonotype counts as large (0.1 to 1%). The chain employs TRBV20-1 and TRBJ1-6; D uncertain. Germline assignment: CDR1 DFQATT and CDR2 SNEGSKA (reference sequence). V was shortened by 0 bases and J by 10 bases, with 4 bases between the two germline ends. This CDR3 region has 11 residues. This CDR3 is CSARDGSPLHF. The CDR3 DNA follows: TGCAGTGCTAGAGACGGATCACCCCTCCACTTT.

As for this clonotype: This could be a read error, since a much larger clone is one nucleotide away. This sequence joins TRBV27 and TRBJ2-7; D call uncertain. The CDR3 has 13 amino acids. Germline CDR1 MNHEY, CDR2 SMNVEV (reference sequence). CDR3 in DNA: TGTGCCAGCAGTTTAAGTGAGTTTTACGAGCAGAACTTC. Encoded protein: CASSLSEFYEQNF.

By sample share, this clonotype is large (0.1 to 1%). The chain is built from TRBV29-1 and TRBJ1-2, with D possibly TRBD1 on 5 matching bases. Between the trimmed V and J ends, which lost 6 bases and 0 bases, there was a span of 20 bases. Germline CDR1 reads SQVTM; CDR2 reads ANQGSEA. CDR3 size: 16 residues. Here the CDR3 reads CSVAPEVDTANYGYTF. CDR3 DNA: TGCAGCGTCGCCCCCGAAGTGGACACGGCTAACTATGGCTACACCTTC.

V and J are TRBV19 and TRBJ2-1; tentative D call: TRBD2 (7 bases). V was cut by 5 bases and J by 8 bases, with 19 bases left in between. Germline CDR1 LNHDA, CDR2 SQIVND (reference sequence). The CDR3 sequence is 15 residues long. CDR3 nucleotide sequence: TGTGCCAGTAGTGTATGGGCCGCGGGGGCGGATGAGCAGTTCTTC. This encodes CASSVWAAGADEQFF.

This rearrangement joins TRBV4-1 to TRBJ1-2; D might be TRBD1 (6 bases). There are 14 residues in the CDR3. Germline V CDR1 and CDR2: MGHRA, YSYEKL. V lost 4 bases and J 4 bases, leaving 13 bases between the germline ends. The CDR3 DNA follows: TGCGCCAGCAGCCTACTCACAGGGCGCTATGGCTACACCTTC. As protein: CASSLLTGRYGYTF.

This clonotype ranks as large (0.1 to 1%). V and J are TRBV2 and TRBJ1-5; the match to TRBD1 covers 9 bases. Germline V CDR1 and CDR2: SNHLY, FYNNEI. This CDR3 is built from 15 residues. Trimming removed 6 bases from V and 5 bases from J; junction bases left unmatched: 8. The CDR3 is CASRATGGWDQPQHF. CDR3 in DNA: TGTGCCAGCAGGGCCACAGGGGGCTGGGATCAGCCCCAGCATTTT.

This clonotype counts as large. The chain recombines TRBV27 with TRBJ2-7, with 12 nucleotides matching TRBD2. With 5 bases clipped from V and 4 bases from J, the junction kept 21 bases outside the gene matches. In germline, CDR1 is MNHEY, CDR2 SMNVEV (reference sequence). The CDR3 contains 20 residues. CDR3 in amino acids: CASSSPGLRRASGGAYEQYF. Here the CDR3 DNA reads TGTGCCAGCAGTAGTCCCGGGCTCCGCCGGGCTAGCGGGGGGGCTTACGAGCAGTACTTC.

The V and J genes are TRBV19 and TRBJ1-5; TRBD1 might be the D (5 bases). V was shortened by 4 bases and J by 0 bases, with 10 bases between the two germline ends. Germline V gives CDR1 LNHDA, CDR2 SQIVND (reference sequence). There are 15 residues in the CDR3. DNA for the CDR3: TGTGCCAGTAGTAGAGGGGCTTATAGCAATCAGCCCCAGCATTTT. This sequence encodes CASSRGAYSNQPQHF.

Within the sample, this clonotype is medium-sized. The chain employs TRBV28 and TRBJ2-5, with TRBD2 matching 11 bases. The J segment lost 5 bases and the V segment lost 10 bases, leaving 12 bases of the junction unmatched. The CDR3 extends over 15 amino acids. From germline, CDR1 is MDHEN and CDR2 SYDVKM. The CDR3 sequence: CATTIPLAGGETQYF. The DNA for the CDR3 is TGTGCCACCACAATCCCCCTAGCGGGAGGTGAGACCCAGTACTTC. Supplemented by reference TRBV28 and TRBJ2-5, the full variable domain reads DVKVTQSSRYLVKRTGEKVFLECVQDMDHENMFWYRQDPGLGLRLIYFSYDVKMKEKGDIPEGYSVSREKKERFSLILESASTNQTSMYLCATTIPLAGGETQYFGPGTRLLVL.

By share of the sample, this clonotype is medium-sized. The V and J genes are TRBV7-3 and TRBJ1-2; the D gene is possibly TRBD1 (5 bases). V gave up 1 base and J gave up 6 bases, with 21 bases separating them. CDR1 and CDR2 (germline): SGHTA, FQGTGA. This CDR3 has 17 residues. The chain's CDR3 is CASSLIGLVGEGNGYTF. As DNA, the CDR3 is TGTGCCAGCAGCTTAATCGGTCTGGTCGGTGAGGGGAATGGCTACACCTTC.

This clonotype is deemed medium-sized. This rearrangement joins TRBV21-1 to TRBJ2-2. TRBV21-1 is shown as a pseudogene. The CDR3 contains 17 residues. The CDR3 spells CASSSRRVPRNTGELFF. The CDR3 bases are TGTGCCAGCAGCAGCCGTCGAGTTCCAAGGAACACCGGGGAGCTGTTTTTT.

By frequency in the sample, this clonotype is large. The chain has TRBV29-1 and TRBJ2-1, with 8 bases that match TRBD1. Germline CDR1 reads SQVTM; CDR2 reads ANQGSEA. The CDR3 length is 14 residues. CDR3 amino acids: CTTSSGQGGDEQFF. The CDR3 DNA sequence: TGCACCACATCTTCCGGACAGGGCGGCGATGAGCAGTTCTTC.

This clonotype has just a few counts. CDR3 sequence reads: CSVPPQGENTEAFF. The DNA for the CDR3 is TGCAGCGTTCCTCCACAGGGGGAGAACACTGAAGCTTTCTTT. The chain joins TRBV29-1 to TRBJ1-1; 8 bases are shared with TRBD1. Trimming at V came to 5 bases and at J to 1 base, leaving 6 bases not matched to a gene. The germline gives CDR1 SQVTM, CDR2 ANQGSEA. This CDR3 is 14 amino acids long.

This clonotype is termed large (0.1 to 1%). The J gene is TRBJ2-7, the V gene TRBV4-1; D ambiguous. V was cut by 3 bases and J by 5 bases, with 8 bases left in between. The CDR3 totals 12 residues. Germline-derived CDR1 and CDR2 are MGHRA and YSYEKL. CDR3 protein: CASSQIGDEQYF. The CDR3 nucleotides are TGCGCCAGCAGCCAGATCGGTGACGAGCAGTACTTC.

There are a few counts of this clonotype. The chain couples TRBV7-2 to TRBJ2-7; no firm D call. The CDR3 spans 11 residues. CDR1 is SGHTA, CDR2 FQGNSA, per germline. V lost 5 bases, J lost 2 bases, and 4 bases lay in between. In nucleotides, the CDR3 is TGTGCCAGCAGCCTTACCTACGAGCAGTACTTC. It translates to CASSLTYEQYF.

This clonotype appeared a few times. A much bigger clone sits one base away, suggesting this may be a read error. The V gene is TRBV28, the J gene TRBJ1-1, with D perhaps TRBD1 (6 bases). The V end lost 8 bases, the J end lost 1 base, and 14 bases lay between the germline ends. The CDR3 is 14 residues long. Germline values: CDR1 MDHEN, CDR2 SYDVKM. DNA of the CDR3: TGTGCCAGCCCACCCCGGGACACGAACACTGAAGCTTTCTTT. Protein product: CASPPRDTNTEAFF.

The J gene is TRBJ1-2, the V gene TRBV6-6; possible D gene TRBD1, 5 bases. This CDR3 is 15 amino acids long. Germline CDR1 is MNHNY and CDR2 is SVGAGI (reference sequence). V was pared by 4 bases and J by 4 bases, with 16 bases between. CDR3 in amino acids: CASSSGGEGAYGYTF. CDR3 DNA: TGTGCCAGCAGTTCCGGGGGGGAGGGAGCCTATGGCTACACCTTC.

As regards this clonotype: Germline and junction disagree at one end, which may indicate a read error. V usage is TRBV29-1 and J usage is TRBJ2-5; D could derive from TRBD1 or TRBD2 (5 bases each). The CDR3 spans 12 residues. Germline V CDR1 and CDR2: SQVTM, ANQGSEA. CDR3 residues: CSAAGDQETQHF. CDR3 bases: TGCAGCGCCGCCGGGGACCAAGAGACCCAGCACTTC.

In its sample, this clonotype ranks as medium-sized. The chain combines TRBV20-1 with TRBJ2-7, with TRBD1 as a possible D gene (5 bases). From germline, CDR1 is DFQATT and CDR2 SNEGSKA (reference sequence). CDR3 length: 16 amino acids. Trimming left V 6 bases short and J 3 bases short, with 24 bases between. CDR3 in amino acids: CSASPTTATLSYEQYF. The CDR3 nucleotides are TGCAGTGCCTCTCCGACGACAGCCACGCTTAGCTACGAGCAGTACTTC.

V gene TRBV5-8 combines with J gene TRBJ2-3, with 7 bases matching TRBD1. There are 15 residues in the CDR3. V trimming: 3 bases; J trimming: 2 bases; junction bases outside the gene matches: 6. Looked up from germline, CDR1 is SGHTS and CDR2 is YDEGEE. The CDR3 reads CASSWPGQSTDTQYF. As DNA, the CDR3 is TGTGCCAGCAGCTGGCCGGGACAGTCCACAGATACGCAGTATTTT.

In this sample, this clonotype is large. This chain uses TRBV7-8 with TRBJ2-1, with D unclear. The germline CDR1 and CDR2 sequences are SGHVS and FQNEAQ. The CDR3 contains 11 residues. With 1 base removed from V and 7 bases from J, the gap between germline ends came to 2 bases. Here the CDR3 DNA reads TGTGCCAGCAGCTTAGGGAATGAGCAGTTCTTC. It translates to CASSLGNEQFF.

The chain links TRBV7-8 to TRBJ2-7; 9 nucleotides agree with TRBD1. From germline, CDR1 is SGHVS and CDR2 FQNEAQ. This CDR3 region has 15 residues. J gave up 0 bases and V 6 bases, and 6 bases lay outside the gene matches. CDR3 sequence (DNA): TGTGCCAGCAGACTCGGACAGGGGCCCTCCTACGAGCAGTACTTC. It yields the protein CASRLGQGPSYEQYF.

By share of the sample, this clonotype is medium-sized. The genes are TRBV7-6 and TRBJ2-7, with D tentatively TRBD1 (5 bases). CDR3 length: 16 amino acids. Germline CDR1 and CDR2: SGHVS and FNYEAQ. V gave up 5 bases and J gave up 4 bases, with 21 bases separating them. The CDR3 is CASSPEGVAGKYEQYF. In DNA form, the CDR3 reads TGTGCCAGCAGCCCGGAAGGGGTGGCAGGGAAGTACGAGCAGTACTTC.